These 9 T cell receptor beta chains share one sample of origin, sequenced in a study of cytomegalovirus exposure and HLA in healthy donors. Both 60 Vbeta primers and 13 Jbeta primers went into the PCR. The table came from immunoSEQ multiplex PCR; TCRdb's copy has only in-frame clones and leaves some out. The repertoire consists of 100,000 to 150,000 clones, with about two thirds occurring once and the leading ten covering less than 4.5%. The sequenced sample was PBMCs. The receptors were sampled from a man aged 25-45 years in good health and CMV-seronegative.

In DNA, the CDR3 is TGTGCCAGCAGCTTATTCGGGGGGATAAGCAATCAGCCCCAGCATTTT. It encodes CASSLFGGISNQPQHF. V is TRBV7-9 and J is TRBJ1-5, with D possibly TRBD1 on 5 matching bases. The CDR3 sequence is 16 residues long. Trimming took 2 bases from V and 1 from J, leaving 12 bases between them. Germline loops: CDR1 SEHNR, CDR2 FQNEAQ (reference sequence).

The chain joins TRBV11-2 to TRBJ2-1; TRBD2 matches at 11 bases. The V gene's germline CDR1 is SGHAT and CDR2 FQNNGV. J gave up 7 bases and V 3 bases, and 8 bases lay outside the gene matches. This CDR3 is 16 amino acids long. The CDR3 protein is CASSLGSGGGRNEQFF. The CDR3 coding sequence is TGTGCCAGCAGCTTGGGTAGCGGGGGGGGACGAAATGAGCAGTTCTTC.

This clone occurred once. The rearrangement joins TRBV6-5 to TRBJ1-1, with TRBD1 matching over 8 bases. V dropped 5 bases and J dropped 5; count of bases not matched to a gene: 10. Germline CDR1 and CDR2: MNHEY and SVGAGI. This CDR3 region has 15 residues. CDR3 loop: CASSRGQGSRTEAFF. CDR3 DNA: TGTGCCAGCAGTCGAGGACAGGGAAGTCGTACTGAAGCTTTCTTT.

This chain joins TRBV5-1 and TRBJ1-1, with 8 bases aligning to TRBD1. The CDR3 contains 14 residues. Per germline, CDR1 SGHRS and CDR2 YFSETQ. J lost 1 base, V lost 4 bases, and 3 bases had no gene match. CDR3 residues: CASSIGTGNTEAFF. In nucleotides, the CDR3 is TGCGCCAGCAGCATAGGGACAGGGAACACTGAAGCTTTCTTT.

This clone was observed a single time. The chain employs TRBV10-3 and TRBJ2-3, with 7 bases aligning to TRBD1. Germline assignment: CDR1 ENHRY and CDR2 SYGVKD. The CDR3 covers 15 residues. Germline trimming cut 7 bases from V and 2 bases from J; bases unmatched to any gene: 9. The CDR3 DNA sequence: TGTGCCATCACCGAGGGGGCAGGGAACACAGATACGCAGTATTTT. It codes for CAITEGAGNTDTQYF.

The chain couples TRBV11-2 to TRBJ2-5; D possibly corresponds to TRBD1 (5 bases). Trimming removed 1 base from V and 5 bases from J, with 14 bases in between. This CDR3 has 15 amino acids. Germline V gives CDR1 SGHAT, CDR2 FQNNGV. The CDR3 spells CASSLVPPGRETQYF. CDR3 bases: TGTGCCAGCAGCTTAGTCCCTCCAGGGCGGGAGACCCAGTACTTC.

The rearrangement joins TRBV27 to TRBJ2-7; the match to TRBD2 covers 8 bases. The CDR3 runs 16 residues. V dropped 0 bases and J dropped 3; count of bases not matched to a gene: 7. Per the germline V gene, CDR1 is MNHEY and CDR2 is SMNVEV (reference sequence). CDR3 sequence reads: CASSLSGVGGGYEQYF. Written as DNA, the CDR3 is TGTGCCAGCAGTTTATCGGGGGTCGGGGGGGGCTACGAGCAGTACTTC.

This clone was seen only a few times. This rearrangement joins TRBV6-6 to TRBJ2-1; D possibly corresponds to TRBD1 (5 bases). The CDR3 extends over 14 amino acids. CDR1 is MNHNY and CDR2 is SVGAGI in the germline V gene (reference sequence). Trimming cost V 5 bases and J 9 bases, with 17 bases left between them. CDR3 amino acids: CASSPDTPLGEQFF. The CDR3 DNA sequence: TGTGCCAGCAGTCCGGACACCCCTCTGGGTGAGCAGTTCTTC.

The J gene is TRBJ1-1, the V gene TRBV10-1; tentative D call: TRBD1 (5 bases). CDR1 is WNHNN, CDR2 SYGVQD, per germline (reference sequence). This CDR3 is 13 amino acids long. V lost 4 bases and J 4 bases, leaving 10 bases between the germline ends. The CDR3 bases are TGCGCCAGCAGTGGGCAGGGTGGCACTGAAGCTTTCTTT. This translates into CASSGQGGTEAFF.